This TCR beta chain was sequenced for a study of cytomegalovirus exposure and HLA in healthy donors. The ends were cut back, 8 bases at V and 4 bases at J, with 10 bases in the middle. There are 12 residues in the CDR3. The germline V gene has CDR1 SGHVS and CDR2 FQNEAQ. PCR amplification relied on 60 Vbeta primers (plus 13 Jbeta primers). The table came from immunoSEQ multiplex PCR; TCRdb's copy has only in-frame clones and leaves some out. This sample has under 200,000 clones; 75% occur once, and the top ten carry 4.9%. The receptor's source is a male donor in good health and CMV-seronegative. The source material was PBMCs. This chain joins TRBV7-8 and TRBJ2-3, with D tentatively TRBD1 (6 bases). The CDR3 region has the DNA TGTGCCAGCTCCACAGGGCCAGATACGCAGTATTTT. Amino acids: CASSTGPDTQYF.